This T cell receptor beta chain was sequenced for a study of beta chain features in type 1 diabetes. Overall study findings and caveats: Shorter TCRB CDR3s, moderately but significantly so, marked every one of the four CD4+ subsets in Type 1 diabetes patients. More deletions and fewer insertions at VDJ junctions were found in patients with type 1 diabetes.

Regarding this clone: The antigen is unknown.

The whole isolated RNA underwent reverse transcription, so sequencing captured expressed TCRB transcripts. Sequenced by immunoSEQ multiplex PCR; TCRdb stores in-frame clones only, minus some. The repertoire holds roughly 730,000 clones, with roughly 13% as singletons. The receptor was isolated from a young man with type 1 diabetes. The sequenced material came from naive CD4+ T cells from blood.

DNA of the CDR3: TGTGCCTGGAGTGTCCGGGGTTCCAGCTCCTATAATTCACCCCTCCACTTT. Its protein product is CAWSVRGSSSYNSPLHF. V and J are TRBV30 and TRBJ1-6; the D is unclear. Deletions cut 0 bases from V and 0 bases from J, with 12 bases between. Germline assignment: CDR1 GTSNPN and CDR2 SVGIG (reference sequence). The CDR3 covers 17 residues.